The clone carrying this T cell receptor (beta chain) was seen a few times. Germline V CDR1 and CDR2: MDHEN, SYDVKM. Deletions cut 7 bases from V and 5 bases from J, with 12 bases between. The CDR3 runs to 13 residues. TCRdb re-derived calls from the RT-PCR reads in MiXCR, one entry per CDR3 protein. In the table there are almost 700,000 distinct CDR3 sequences, around 14% of which are singletons. This chain links TRBV28 with TRBJ1-5, with a possible D match to TRBD1 (6 bases). This clonotype was obtained from a female donor in good health, serving as a healthy control. The sequenced sample was memory CD4+ T cells from blood. The CDR3 nucleotides are TGTGCCAGCACGATCAGGGGAGATCAGCCCCAGCATTTT. It yields the protein CASTIRGDQPQHF.